This entry lists 9 T cell receptor beta chains sequenced from one sample in a study of somatic mutations in cytotoxic T cells in rheumatoid arthritis. Here immunoSEQ multiplex PCR was the method, and the copy in TCRdb shows in-frame clones only, minus some. The profile covers a few thousand clones, with about 83% appearing a single time and approximately 13% taken by the ten largest. The sequenced sample consisted of CD8+ T cells sorted from blood. These receptors were obtained from a woman between 45 and 65 years old with rheumatoid arthritis.

The gene calls are TRBV28 and TRBJ2-3; TRBD1 aligns across 9 bases. The V and J ends lost 6 bases and 4 bases, in that order; junction bases with no gene match: 5. The germline V gene encodes CDR1 MDHEN and CDR2 SYDVKM. CDR3 size: 14 residues. The CDR3 loop is CASSRDRVSDTQYF. The DNA of the CDR3 is TGTGCCAGCAGCCGGGACAGGGTTTCAGATACGCAGTATTTT. The variable domain in full, with the rest retrieved from reference TRBV28 and TRBJ2-3, is DVKVTQSSRYLVKRTGEKVFLECVQDMDHENMFWYRQDPGLGLRLIYFSYDVKMKEKGDIPEGYSVSREKKERFSLILESASTNQTSMYLCASSRDRVSDTQYFGPGTRLTVL.

The chain joins TRBV5-1 to TRBJ1-1; TRBD1 matches at 7 bases. Losses at the gene ends were 0 bases for V and 0 bases for J; bases not matched to a gene: 2. CDR3 length: 15 residues. Germline V gene lookup returns CDR1 SGHRS and CDR2 YFSETQ. As DNA, the CDR3 is TGCGCCAGCAGCTTGGCCGGGACAGTGAACACTGAAGCTTTCTTT. Translation gives CASSLAGTVNTEAFF.

This chain's CDR3 is CASSPSAGGRGTEAFF. The CDR3 nucleotides read TGTGCCAGCAGTCCCAGCGCAGGGGGCAGGGGCACTGAAGCTTTCTTT. The rearrangement joins TRBV6-6 to TRBJ1-1; TRBD1 matches at 8 bases. Germline assignment: CDR1 MNHNY and CDR2 SVGAGI (reference sequence). CDR3 size: 16 residues. V was clipped by 5 bases and J by 4 bases; unmatched bases: 12.

This chain uses TRBV19 with TRBJ2-3; 7 bases are shared with TRBD2. This CDR3 region has 13 residues. V shed 5 bases, J shed 2 bases, and the junction held 1 base outside the gene matches. Germline CDR1 LNHDA, CDR2 SQIVND (reference sequence). CDR3 sequence reads: CASSAGVTDTQYF. The CDR3, as DNA: TGTGCCAGTAGTGCGGGAGTCACAGATACGCAGTATTTT.

This chain connects TRBV9 to TRBJ2-3, with 10 bases matching TRBD2. J was trimmed by 2 bases and V by 3 bases; bases with no gene match: 9. The CDR3 is 17 residues long. CDR1 and CDR2 from the germline V gene are SGDLS and YYNGEE. DNA of the CDR3: TGTGCCAGCAGCGAGGGGAAACTAGCGGGATACACAGATACGCAGTATTTT. Translating gives CASSEGKLAGYTDTQYF.

In DNA form, the CDR3 reads TGTGCCAGCAGTGATGGGCCCACTTATGAGCAGTTCTTC. Encoded protein: CASSDGPTYEQFF. The rearrangement joins TRBV25-1 to TRBJ2-1, with D uncertain. Trimming took 3 bases from V and 8 from J, leaving 11 bases between them. CDR1 and CDR2 from the germline V gene are MGHDK and SYGVNS. This CDR3 region has 13 residues.

This chain uses TRBV11-2 with TRBJ1-3; 8 nucleotides match TRBD1. Germline CDR1 is SGHAT and CDR2 is FQNNGV. V lost 6 bases to trimming and J lost 8 bases; unmatched junction nucleotides: 15. The CDR3 extends over 16 amino acids. The CDR3 DNA follows: TGTGCCAGCAGATTTGACAGGGGCCGGACAGGAGACACCATATATTTT. It yields the protein CASRFDRGRTGDTIYF.

The chain has TRBV5-1 and TRBJ2-7; no firm D call. Germline assignment: CDR1 SGHRS and CDR2 YFSETQ. The CDR3 is made up of 14 amino acids. Trimming shortened V by 0 bases and J by 4 bases, and 11 bases separated the two germline ends. CDR3: CASSLESQFYEQYF. The CDR3 DNA reads TGCGCCAGCAGCTTGGAAAGTCAGTTTTACGAGCAGTACTTC.

The J gene is TRBJ2-1, the V gene TRBV2; no reliable D call. The CDR3 is 12 residues long. Per the germline V gene, CDR1 is SNHLY and CDR2 is FYNNEI. V was cut by 6 bases and J by 4 bases, with 7 bases left in between. The CDR3 nucleotides read TGTGCCAGCAGGGGCCCTTACAATGAGCAGTTCTTC. Its protein is CASRGPYNEQFF.